This TCR beta chain is from a study of beta chain features in type 1 diabetes. This clone was found a few times. Expressed TCRB transcripts were sequenced, since all the RNA that had been isolated was reverse transcribed. Clones were sequenced by immunoSEQ multiplex PCR, and TCRdb holds only the in-frame ones, with some missing. The sample holds some 240,000 clones, about a tenth seen once. CDR1 is SGHAT and CDR2 is FQDESV in the germline V gene (reference sequence). The CDR3 length is 15 residues. The V end lost 4 bases, the J end lost 0 bases, and 11 bases lay between the germline ends. The clonotype comes from a man between 18 and 29 years old in good health. Sequencing was performed on central memory CD4+ T cells from blood. V gene TRBV11-1 combines with J gene TRBJ2-3; D is uncertain. The DNA for the CDR3 is TGTGCCAGCAGCTCCTTGGGCTCGAGCACAGATACGCAGTATTTT. Its protein is CASSSLGSSTDTQYF. The complete variable domain, with remaining parts taken from reference TRBV11-1 and TRBJ2-3, reads EAEVAQSPRYKITEKSQAVAFWCDPISGHATLYWYRQILGQGPELLVQFQDESVVDDSQLPKDRFSAERLKGVDSTLKIQPAELGDSAMYLCASSSLGSSTDTQYFGPGTRLTVL.